The 10 T cell receptor beta chains presented below share a single source sample, sequenced in a study of identical twins. TCRdb called the 5' RACE reads again in MiXCR, with one record for every CDR3 protein. The sample carries some 1,700,000 distinct CDR3 sequences, roughly a third recorded once. The sample comprised cord blood. These receptors were taken from a newborn girl in good health.

The chain is built from TRBV20-1 and TRBJ2-2; D remains ambiguous. Trimming shortened V by 5 bases and J by 3 bases, and 13 bases separated the two germline ends. CDR1 and CDR2 (germline): DFQATT, SNEGSKA (reference sequence). The CDR3 totals 14 residues. CDR3 DNA: TGCAGTGCTGCCCCATCCACTTACACCGGGGAGCTGTTTTTT. Translated, it gives CSAAPSTYTGELFF.

A word on this clonotype: This may be a read error: a much more frequent sequence differs by one nucleotide. The chain has TRBV20-1 and TRBJ2-7; 8 nucleotides match TRBD2. Germline values: CDR1 DFQATT, CDR2 SNEGSKA (reference sequence). This CDR3 is built from 16 residues. The trim removed 1 base at V and 6 bases at J, leaving 14 bases unmatched. Written as DNA, the CDR3 is TGCAGTGCTAGAGTGGGGCGGGAGGTGTATTGCCGCGAGCAGTACTTC. Protein: CSARVGREVYCREQYF.

This clonotype was counted between two and nine times. This CDR3 reads CASSQPGLADGNTQYF. CDR3 nucleotide sequence: TGCGCCAGCAGCCAGCCGGGACTAGCGGACGGGAATACGCAGTATTTT. The chain employs TRBV4-1 and TRBJ2-3; TRBD2 matches at 11 bases. Germline CDR1 and CDR2: MGHRA and YSYEKL. J was trimmed by 7 bases and V by 3 bases; bases with no gene match: 9. This CDR3 region has 16 residues.

This chain uses TRBV14 with TRBJ2-1; tentative D call: TRBD1 (5 bases). Trimming cost V 1 base and J 10 bases, with 14 bases left between them. Germline assignment: CDR1 SGHDN and CDR2 FVKESK. This CDR3 is 14 amino acids long. The DNA for the CDR3 is TGTGCCAGCAGCCAAGTTAGGGGAAGACACGAGCAGTTCTTC. Protein sequence: CASSQVRGRHEQFF.

This clonotype has more than one count but fewer than ten. The chain uses TRBV11-2 and TRBJ1-3; D not resolved. CDR3 length: 15 amino acids. Trimming shortened V by 4 bases and J by 0 bases, and 10 bases separated the two germline ends. Per the germline V gene, CDR1 is SGHAT and CDR2 is FQNNGV. CDR3 residues: CASSWRKSSGNTIYF. As DNA, the CDR3 is TGTGCCAGCAGCTGGCGCAAAAGCTCTGGAAACACCATATATTTT.

At least ten counts were recorded for this clonotype. The rearrangement joins TRBV7-2 to TRBJ2-3, with D tentatively TRBD2 (7 bases). The CDR3 has 14 amino acids. V was clipped by 6 bases and J by 5 bases, with 15 bases between them. Germline V gene lookup returns CDR1 SGHTA and CDR2 FQGNSA. Here the CDR3 reads CASRAGRGGDTQYF. In DNA, the CDR3 is TGTGCCAGCAGAGCGGGGCGAGGGGGAGATACGCAGTATTTT.

This chain uses TRBV21-1 with TRBJ1-5; the listed D gene, TRBD1, was not tested against the DNA. TRBV21-1 is tagged as a pseudogene. The CDR3 extends over 16 amino acids. CDR3 protein: CASSKKRKNRDQPQHF. CDR3 sequence (DNA): TGTGCCAGCAGCAAAAAGAGGAAGAACAGGGATCAGCCCCAGCATTTT.

The chain combines TRBV6-5 with TRBJ2-5; 7 bases map to TRBD1. The germline V gene has CDR1 MNHEY and CDR2 SVGAGI. The CDR3 sequence is 13 residues long. V lost 5 bases and J lost 13; bases outside the gene matches: 13. In DNA, the CDR3 is TGTGCCAGCAGTCCTCTCGACAGGGACGAGCGGTACTTC. Translating it yields CASSPLDRDERYF.

The rearrangement links TRBV5-1 to TRBJ2-1; 7 bases line up with TRBD1. This CDR3 region has 13 residues. V lost 0 bases to trimming and J lost 9 bases; unmatched junction nucleotides: 3. Germline CDR1 is SGHRS and CDR2 is YFSETQ. The CDR3 DNA reads TGCGCCAGCAGCTTGGGACAGGGAAGTGAGCAGTTCTTC. Translation gives CASSLGQGSEQFF. Using reference TRBV5-1 and TRBJ2-1 for the parts outside the CDR3, the full variable domain is KAGVTQTPRYLIKTRGQQVTLSCSPISGHRSVSWYQQTPGQGLQFLFEYFSETQRNKGNFPGRFSGRQFSNSRSEMNVSTLELGDSALYLCASSLGQGSEQFFGPGTRLTVL.

In this sample, this clonotype turned up a few times. The V call is TRBV27, the J call TRBJ1-5; D not resolved. There are 13 residues in the CDR3. Germline V CDR1 and CDR2: MNHEY, SMNVEV (reference sequence). Trimming took 4 bases from V and 6 from J, leaving 10 bases between them. CDR3 DNA sequence: TGTGCCAGCAGTTCTCGCGAGGGTCAGCCCCAGCATTTT. Residues: CASSSREGQPQHF.